These T cell receptor beta chains were read from a single sample in a study of human T cells and chemical hapten exposure. Each CDR3 protein gets one entry after TCRdb re-called the RACE reads with MiXCR. The sample includes about 120,000 distinct CDR3 sequences, less than 15% of them seen just once. The sequencing used whole blood, collected in connection with sensitization to the hapten diphenylcyclopropenone (DPC). These receptor sequences come from a young woman with alopecia areata. Some clones in this sample may be carry-over from other donors' samples. Each CDR3 is given with its conserved first and last residue. Each record gives: D gene, clone size, V gene, J gene, CDR3 DNA, CDR3 protein. A D gene is named only where the DNA matches it firmly. The listing skips clone size in some rows; elsewhere it reads once, few, many or a size class.

>NA|NA|TRBV6-1|TRBJ1-1
TGTGCCAGCAGCCACACACCCCTGAACACTGAAGCTTTCTTT
CASSHTPLNTEAFF
>NA|NA|TRBV5-6|TRBJ1-6
TGTGCCAGCAGCTTGTACAATTCACCCCTCCACTTT
CASSLYNSPLHF
>NA|NA|TRBV6-1|TRBJ2-2
TGTGCCAGCAGTGAAATTAGCAGGGCGAGCGGGGAGCTGTTTTTT
CASSEISRASGELFF
>NA|many|TRBV10-2|TRBJ1-2
TGCGCCAGCAGTGAGCCGGGGGCCACAAACTATGGCTACACCTTC
CASSEPGATNYGYTF
>NA|NA|TRBV28|TRBJ2-7
TGTGCCAGCAGCCGAGGGGTCCTCCCCTACGAGCAGTACTTC
CASSRGVLPYEQYF
>NA|few|TRBV6-1|TRBJ2-5
TGTGCCAGCAGTGAAGTGTATTCAGGGGCGCTAGGGGAGACCCAGTACTTC
CASSEVYSGALGETQYF
>TRBD1|NA|TRBV5-1|TRBJ1-1
TGCGCCAGCAGCCCGTTCGACAGGGGAGGGACTGAAGCTTTCTTT
CASSPFDRGGTEAFF
>NA|few|TRBV5-4|TRBJ1-1
TGTGCCAGCAGCTGGGCCGTTACGGGGAACACTGAAGCTTTCTTT
CASSWAVTGNTEAFF
>NA|few|TRBV7-9|TRBJ2-3
TGTGCCAGCAGCTTAGGTGGGCTAACCACAGATACGCAGTATTTT
CASSLGGLTTDTQYF
>TRBD1|NA|TRBV20-1|TRBJ1-5
TGCAGTGCTTCAAACGGACAGGGGACCCAGCCCCAGCATTTT
CSASNGQGTQPQHF
>TRBD1|few|TRBV18|TRBJ1-1
TGTGCCAGCTCACCAGACAGGGAGAACACTGAAGCTTTCTTT
CASSPDRENTEAFF
>NA|many|TRBV4-3|TRBJ1-3
TGCGCCAGCAGCCAAGAAGGGCCAGGGGCAGGGCGAGGAAACACCATATATTTT
CASSQEGPGAGRGNTIYF
>NA|many|TRBV4-2|TRBJ1-1
TGTGCCAGCAGCCCCGGGCAAGGGTCGGGCACTGAAGCTTTCTTT
CASSPGQGSGTEAFF
>NA|few|TRBV14|TRBJ1-4
TGTGCCAGCAGTCGACAGGTTAATGAAAAACTGTTTTTT
CASSRQVNEKLFF
>NA|few|TRBV4-1|TRBJ2-1
TGCGCCAGCAGCCCCTCGTTGCGTACCTACAATGAGCAGTTCTTC
CASSPSLRTYNEQFF
>TRBD2|few|TRBV27|TRBJ2-2
TGTGCCAGCAGTAAACAGGGACTAGTGAACACCGGGGAGCTGTTTTTT
CASSKQGLVNTGELFF
>NA|NA|TRBV7-2|TRBJ2-3
TGTGCCAGCAGCTTAGGTGGGGGCAGAGATACGCAGTATTTT
CASSLGGGRDTQYF
>TRBD2|NA|TRBV4-3|TRBJ2-3
TGCGCCAGCAGCCCGGGGGGGCCTGACACAGATACGCAGTATTTT
CASSPGGPDTDTQYF
>NA|NA|TRBV30|TRBJ2-2
TGTGCCTGGAGTGTCGGACTCTTGAACACCGGGGAGCTGTTTTTT
CAWSVGLLNTGELFF
>TRBD2|few|TRBV7-2|TRBJ2-2
TGTGCCAGCAGCTTTAGGCGGCCGCGGGAGGACCAGAAATACACCGGGGAGCTGTTTTTT
CASSFRRPREDQKYTGELFF
>TRBD1|few|TRBV29-1|TRBJ2-2
TGCAGCGTTTCGGACAGGGATGCCGCGAACACCGGGGAGCTGTTTTTT
CSVSDRDAANTGELFF
>NA|many|TRBV6-6|TRBJ1-1
TGTGCCAGCAGTCTGGTCGGGGAGACTGAAGCTTTCTTT
CASSLVGETEAFF
>TRBD1|few|TRBV5-1|TRBJ2-7
TGCGCCAGCAGCTTGGGGACAGGGGGCGTATACGAGCAGTACTTC
CASSLGTGGVYEQYF
>NA|NA|TRBV12-3/TRBV12-4|TRBJ2-5
TGTGCCTCAGGGGCAGTGAAAGCCCAGTACTTC
CASGAVKAQYF
>NA|many|TRBV20-1|TRBJ1-5
TGCAGTGGTAAGGGACCTGGGCAGCCCCAGCATTTT
CSGKGPGQPQHF
>NA|NA|TRBV6-2/TRBV6-3|TRBJ2-5
TGTGCCAGCAGTTACCCCCGTGCCTTGGTTCAGTCCCAGTACTTC
CASSYPRALVQSQYF
>TRBD1|NA|TRBV20-1|TRBJ1-3
TGCAGTGCTAGAAATCGGGACAGGGTAAACACCATATATTTT
CSARNRDRVNTIYF
>TRBD1|NA|TRBV6-1|TRBJ2-7
TGTGCCAGCAGCGCAGGGGGCGAGTCCTACGAGCAGTACTTC
CASSAGGESYEQYF
>NA|NA|TRBV20-1|TRBJ1-2
TGCAGTGTTCGGGGGGGCCAGGCTCCCTATGGCTACACCTTC
CSVRGGQAPYGYTF
>TRBD1|few|TRBV30|TRBJ2-7
TGTGCCTGCCGATGGACAGGAACCTACGAGCAGTACTTC
CACRWTGTYEQYF
>NA|few|TRBV7-9|TRBJ2-5
TGTGCCAGCAGCCCCCCCCGGGGTAACCAAGAGACCCAGTACTTC
CASSPPRGNQETQYF
>NA|NA|TRBV28|TRBJ2-5
TGTGCCAGCATTTATGGGGCCCGGAGCGGGACCCAGTACTTC
CASIYGARSGTQYF
>NA|few|TRBV4-3|TRBJ2-7
TGCGCCAGCAGCCAAGAATGGACCACCTACGAGCAGTACTTC
CASSQEWTTYEQYF
>TRBD1|few|TRBV27|TRBJ2-3
TGTGCCAGCAGTTTGGACAGGGTATCAGATACGCAGTATTTT
CASSLDRVSDTQYF
>TRBD2|many|TRBV30|TRBJ2-1
TGTGCCCAGGGAGGGAGTTTGAGTGAGCAGTTCTTC
CAQGGSLSEQFF
>TRBD2|few|TRBV7-6|TRBJ2-3
TGTGCCAGCAGCTTATACTCTACGGGGGGTGAAACAGATACGCAGTATTTT
CASSLYSTGGETDTQYF
>TRBD1|many|TRBV12-5|TRBJ2-7
TGTGCTAGTGGCACCGGGACAGGGATCTACGAGCAGTACTTC
CASGTGTGIYEQYF
>NA|few|TRBV4-3|TRBJ2-1
TGCGCCAGCAGCCCCTGGGAGGCCTACAATGAGCAGTTCTTC
CASSPWEAYNEQFF
>NA|few|TRBV3-1|TRBJ1-5
TGTGCCAGCAGCCCAGAGGTTCGTCAGCCCCAGCATTTT
CASSPEVRQPQHF
>TRBD2|many|TRBV7-3|TRBJ2-3
TGTGCCAGCAGCTCTAGCGGGGGGGCGATCGAGACGGATACGCAGTATTTT
CASSSSGGAIETDTQYF
>NA|NA|TRBV29-1|TRBJ2-3
TGCAGCGTTGGGAAAAATAAAGATACGCAGTATTTT
CSVGKNKDTQYF
>NA|few|TRBV7-9|TRBJ1-5
TGTGCCAGCAGCTCGGACCACGATTTGGGTCAGCCCCAGCATTTT
CASSSDHDLGQPQHF
>NA|few|TRBV9|TRBJ2-1
TGTGCCAGCAGCGTTTCCAATGAGCAGTTCTTC
CASSVSNEQFF
>TRBD1|few|TRBV24-1|TRBJ2-2
TGTGCCACCGCGACAGGGGCGAACACCGGGGAGCTGTTTTTT
CATATGANTGELFF
>NA|many|TRBV4-3|TRBJ2-2
TGCGCCAGCAGCCTGAAAAACACCGGGGAGCTGTTTTTT
CASSLKNTGELFF
>TRBD1|many|TRBV29-1|TRBJ2-5
TGCAGCGGCGGACAGGAAGAAACCCAGTACTTC
CSGGQEETQYF